These T cell receptor beta chains were read from a single sample in a study of blood T cell repertoires in COVID-19. Sequencing was performed with immunoSEQ multiplex PCR; in TCRdb, only in-frame clones are kept and a portion is missing. The table lists 35,000 to 45,000 clones, approximately 86% of them singletons. The sample was peripheral blood. Source of these receptors: a human donor in a cohort sampled during active COVID-19. The CDR3 runs from the conserved cysteine through the conserved F or W. The D gene is left open where the match is weak. Not all rows give a size; the values are once, few, many and, for expanded clones, a class.

CDR3 protein	CDR3 DNA	clone size	V gene	J gene	D gene	CDR3 length
CASSGSGWVTEAFF	TGCGCCAGCAGCGGGTCCGGGTGGGTCACTGAAGCTTTCTTT	NA	TRBV5-1	TRBJ1-1	NA	14
CASSPPVGANVLTF	TGTGCCAGCAGTCCCCCTGTTGGGGCCAACGTCCTGACTTTC	NA	TRBV28	TRBJ2-6	NA	14
CASSPLGLAGPRPTYEQYF	TGTGCCAGCAGCCCGCTGGGACTAGCGGGACCAAGACCTACCTACGAGCAGTACTTC	NA	TRBV9	TRBJ2-7	TRBD2	19
CASSLDPARGGYGYTF	TGTGCCAGCAGCTTGGATCCAGCCCGCGGTGGCTATGGCTACACCTTC	NA	TRBV5-6	TRBJ1-2	NA	16
CASYAEGRNYGYTF	TGTGCCAGCTACGCCGAGGGGAGGAACTATGGCTACACCTTC	NA	TRBV6-5	TRBJ1-2	NA	14
CSAIDTTSGRKYEQYF	TGCAGTGCTATTGATACAACTAGCGGGAGAAAATACGAGCAGTACTTC	NA	TRBV20-1	TRBJ2-7	TRBD2	16
CASSGTSGRYEQYF	TGTGCCAGCAGCGGGACTAGCGGGAGATACGAGCAGTACTTC	NA	TRBV9	TRBJ2-7	TRBD2	14
CASSLTSGGLTDTQYF	TGTGCCAGCAGCCTAACTAGCGGGGGACTCACAGATACGCAGTATTTT	NA	TRBV2	TRBJ2-3	TRBD2	16
CASSRDGDSRQPQHF	TGCGCCAGCAGCCGGGATGGGGACAGCCGACAGCCCCAGCATTTT	NA	TRBV4-1	TRBJ1-5	TRBD1	15
CASSLAGNTIYF	TGCGCCAGCAGCCTCGCTGGAAACACCATATATTTT	NA	TRBV4-1	TRBJ1-3	NA	12
CASRTGTGGAYNEQFF	TGTGCCAGCAGGACCGGGACAGGGGGCGCCTACAATGAGCAGTTCTTC	NA	TRBV5-5	TRBJ2-1	TRBD1	16
CAISEFGKSNTEAFF	TGTGCCATCAGCGAGTTTGGCAAGTCGAACACTGAAGCTTTCTTT	NA	TRBV10-3	TRBJ1-1	NA	15
CASSLGTLNYGYTF	TGTGCCAGCAGCTTAGGGACACTGAACTATGGCTACACCTTC	NA	TRBV5-6	TRBJ1-2	NA	14
CASSLQGIYEQYF	TGTGCCAGCAGCTTGCAGGGTATCTACGAGCAGTACTTC	NA	TRBV7-2	TRBJ2-7	NA	13
CASSLLDTVNTEAFF	TGTGCCAGCAGTTTACTGGACACGGTGAACACTGAAGCTTTCTTT	NA	TRBV28	TRBJ1-1	NA	15
CASSRTGGLAKVGYF	TGTGCCAGCAGCCGAACGGGAGGACTAGCGAAGGTCGGGTACTTC	NA	TRBV11-2	TRBJ2-7	TRBD2	15
CASSFDRGWEETQYF	TGTGCCAGCAGTTTTGACAGGGGGTGGGAAGAGACCCAGTACTTC	NA	TRBV28	TRBJ2-5	TRBD1	15
CASSEFRTGNTEAFF	TGTGCCAGCAGTGAATTTCGGACAGGGAACACTGAAGCTTTCTTT	few	TRBV2	TRBJ1-1	TRBD1	15
CSASLDRRDHIQYF	TGCAGTGCTAGTCTGGACAGGCGGGATCACATTCAGTACTTC	once	TRBV20-1	TRBJ2-4	NA	14
CASSTTGLFNTEAFF	TGTGCCAGCAGTACCACGGGACTCTTTAACACTGAAGCTTTCTTT	NA	TRBV2	TRBJ1-1	NA	15
CATNRDSFYNEQFF	TGTGCCACCAACCGGGACAGTTTTTACAATGAGCAGTTCTTC	NA	TRBV24-1	TRBJ2-1	TRBD1	14
CASSLFFGSGEQYF	TGTGCCAGCAGCTTATTTTTTGGGAGTGGCGAGCAGTACTTC	NA	TRBV11-1	TRBJ2-7	NA	14
CASSQEQGLWGGYTF	TGTGCCAGCAGCCAAGAACAAGGATTATGGGGCGGCTACACCTTC	NA	TRBV14	TRBJ1-2	NA	15
CSGRLNVNTGELFF	TGCAGCGGAAGACTCAACGTTAACACCGGGGAGCTGTTTTTT	NA	TRBV29-1	TRBJ2-2	NA	14
CASSKSPGLAGGEQYF	TGTGCCAGCAGTAAATCGCCGGGACTAGCGGGAGGCGAGCAGTACTTC	NA	TRBV6-2/TRBV6-3	TRBJ2-7	TRBD2	16
CASSPQGLGYGYTF	TGTGCCAGCAGCCCGCAGGGGTTGGGCTATGGCTACACCTTC	NA	TRBV7-2	TRBJ1-2	NA	14
CASSLAGVETQYF	TGTGCCAGCAGCCTAGCGGGAGTGGAGACCCAGTACTTC	NA	TRBV5-4	TRBJ2-5	TRBD2	13
CASSQDYRLAGETQYF	TGCGCCAGCAGCCAAGATTACCGACTAGCGGGAGAGACCCAGTACTTC	NA	TRBV4-3	TRBJ2-5	TRBD2	16
CASSRSNRGFYGYTF	TGTGCCAGCAGCCGGTCTAACAGGGGGTTCTATGGCTACACCTTC	NA	TRBV7-9	TRBJ1-2	TRBD1	15
CASSNILTGVVPNTGELFF	TGTGCCAGCAGCAATATCCTAACAGGGGTCGTACCGAACACCGGGGAGCTGTTTTTT	NA	TRBV21-1	TRBJ2-2	NA	19
CASSLEGNEQYF	TGTGCCAGCAGTTTGGAGGGGAACGAGCAGTACTTC	NA	TRBV28	TRBJ2-7	NA	12
CASSRGRGTEAFF	TGTGCCAGCAGTAGGGGGCGAGGGACTGAAGCTTTCTTT	NA	TRBV6-5	TRBJ1-1	TRBD1	13
CASSQRGLEGEKLFF	TGTGCCAGCAGCCAGAGGGGGCTCGAGGGGGAAAAACTGTTTTTT	NA	TRBV3-1/TRBV3-2	TRBJ1-4	TRBD1	15